The clone carrying this T cell receptor beta chain has just a few counts. Using immunoSEQ multiplex PCR, the repertoire was profiled, and TCRdb retains in-frame clones only, with some absent. Here the sample spans over 200,000 clones, approximately 80% being singletons. Trimming cost V 2 bases and J 5 bases, with 15 bases left between them. The CDR3 consists of 16 residues. Looked up from germline, CDR1 is SGHTA and CDR2 is FQGTGA. The data are from a study of blood T cell repertoires in COVID-19. Study background: Sources were T cells, B-cell-depleted T cells, or PBMCs; the material itself was cDNA or gDNA.

The chain uses TRBV7-3 and TRBJ2-2; possible D gene TRBD2, 7 bases. Sequencing was performed on peripheral blood. The origin of this receptor is a woman of 80 years or more with active or convalescent COVID-19. DNA of the CDR3: TGTGCCAGCAGCTTATTGCCGGCGGGGGCGACCGGGGAGCTGTTTTTT. This sequence encodes CASSLLPAGATGELFF.